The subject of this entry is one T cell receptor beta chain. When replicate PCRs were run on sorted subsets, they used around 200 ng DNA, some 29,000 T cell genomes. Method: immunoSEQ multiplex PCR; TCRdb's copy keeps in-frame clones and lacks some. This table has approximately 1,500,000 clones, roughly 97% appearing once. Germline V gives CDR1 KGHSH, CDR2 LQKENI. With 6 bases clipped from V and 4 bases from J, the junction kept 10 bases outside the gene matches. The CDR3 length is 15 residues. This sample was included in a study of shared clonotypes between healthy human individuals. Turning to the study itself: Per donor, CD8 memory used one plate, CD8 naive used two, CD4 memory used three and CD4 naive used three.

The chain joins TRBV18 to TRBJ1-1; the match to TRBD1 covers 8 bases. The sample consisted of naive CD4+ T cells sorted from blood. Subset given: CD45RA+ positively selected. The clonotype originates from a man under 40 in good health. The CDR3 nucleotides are TGTGCCAGCTCCCGATACACTACAGGGGGCACTGAAGCTTTCTTT. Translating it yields CASSRYTTGGTEAFF.